These 25 T cell receptor beta chains were all obtained from the same sample, sequenced in a study of T cells in Graves' hyperthyroidism and ophthalmopathy. Regions amplified from RNA transcripts were the TCR beta CDR3 regions. The study used the HTBI primer set for a first-round RT-PCR of the TCR CDR3. Via MiXCR, TCRdb re-called the multiplex PCR reads, giving one row per CDR3 protein. Of hundreds of thousands of distinct CDR3 sequences listed, around 20% were seen once; the top ten hold approximately 30%. The sample consisted of blood. The source is a man aged 30 to 39 with Graves' ophthalmopathy.

This clonotype was counted between two and nine times. The V call is TRBV11-2, the J call TRBJ2-1; D perhaps matches TRBD2 (7 bases). The V end lost 0 bases, the J end lost 12 bases, and 18 bases lay between the germline ends. This CDR3 spans 15 amino acids. Germline CDR1 reads SGHAT; CDR2 reads FQNNGV. The CDR3 protein is CASSLDLGGRGGQFF. CDR3 bases: TGTGCCAGCAGCTTAGATCTCGGCGGGAGAGGGGGGCAGTTCTTC. The entire variable domain, with the rest obtained from reference TRBV11-2 and TRBJ2-1, is as follows: EAGVAQSPRYKIIEKRQSVAFWCNPISGHATLYWYQQILGQGPKLLIQFQNNGVVDDSQLPKDRFSAERLKGVDSTLKIQPAKLEDSAVYLCASSLDLGGRGGQFFGPGTRLTVL.

This clonotype showed up just a few times. This rearrangement joins TRBV7-9 to TRBJ2-2, with TRBD2 matching 12 bases. The CDR3 is 16 amino acids. CDR1 and CDR2 from the germline V gene are SEHNR and FQNEAQ (reference sequence). V dropped 5 bases and J dropped 7; count of bases not matched to a gene: 8. CDR3 coding DNA: TGTGCCAGCAGCCTTTGGACTAGCGGGATACACGGGGAGCTGTTTTTT. Protein product: CASSLWTSGIHGELFF.

The V gene is TRBV9, the J gene TRBJ2-1, with TRBD2 matching 7 bases. Germline CDR1 SGDLS, CDR2 YYNGEE. This CDR3 has 15 amino acids. Trimming at V came to 2 bases and at J to 8 bases, leaving 10 bases not matched to a gene. In DNA, the CDR3 is TGTGCCAGCAGCGTCTTGGGCGGGAGCGGAGATGAGCAGTTCTTC. Protein: CASSVLGGSGDEQFF. The entire variable domain, with the rest obtained from reference TRBV9 and TRBJ2-1, is as follows: DSGVTQTPKHLITATGQRVTLRCSPRSGDLSVYWYQQSLDQGLQFLIQYYNGEERAKGNILERFSAQQFPDLHSELNLSSLELGDSALYFCASSVLGGSGDEQFFGPGTRLTVL.

This clonotype was seen many times. The gene calls are TRBV25-1 and TRBJ1-1, with no clear D. Germline V gene lookup returns CDR1 MGHDK and CDR2 SYGVNS. Trimming cost V 3 bases and J 1 base, with 9 bases left between them. This CDR3 is 14 amino acids long. In DNA form, the CDR3 reads TGTGCCAGCAGTGATAGATACTCGAACACTGAAGCTTTCTTT. Translation: CASSDRYSNTEAFF.

At least ten counts were recorded for this clonotype. The chain links TRBV11-3 to TRBJ2-2; maybe TRBD1 (7 bases). Per the germline V gene, CDR1 is SGHNT and CDR2 is YENEEA. The CDR3 runs 16 residues. V dropped 4 bases and J dropped 5 bases, with 17 bases sitting between them. The CDR3 loop reads CASSSWGDRETGELFF. Written as DNA, the CDR3 is TGTGCCAGCAGCTCGTGGGGGGACAGAGAAACCGGGGAGCTGTTTTTT.

This clonotype was counted ten times or more. The chain couples TRBV30 to TRBJ1-1, with D hard to call. Germline V gene data show CDR1 as GTSNPN and CDR2 as SVGIG (reference sequence). The CDR3 is 12 amino acids. The V gene lost 3 bases and the J gene lost 0 bases, with 5 bases spanning the gap. The CDR3 reads CAWSILNTEAFF. The CDR3, as DNA: TGTGCCTGGAGCATTTTGAACACTGAAGCTTTCTTT. The full variable domain, rest sourced from reference TRBV30 and TRBJ1-1, is SQTIHQWPATLVQPVGSPLSLECTVEGTSNPNLYWYRQAAGRGLQLLFYSVGIGQISSEVPQNLSASRPQDRQFILSSKKLLLSDSGFYLCAWSILNTEAFFGQGTRLTVV.

The DNA of the CDR3 is TGTGCCAGCAGCCGGAAAGGTGCCGGAAACACCATATATTTT. This sequence encodes CASSRKGAGNTIYF. The gene calls are TRBV3-1 and TRBJ1-3; D gene uncertain. Germline lookup yields CDR1 LGHDT and CDR2 YNNKEL (reference sequence). This CDR3 has 14 residues. V was pared by 4 bases and J by 4 bases, with 11 bases between.

This clonotype occurred many times. The chain joins TRBV28 to TRBJ2-1; 10 bases agree with TRBD2. Per the germline V gene, CDR1 is MDHEN and CDR2 is SYDVKM. The ends lost 7 bases at V and 4 bases at J; junction bases unmatched: 13. This CDR3 is built from 17 residues. The CDR3 protein is CASNSGLAVESYNEQFF. The CDR3, as DNA: TGTGCCAGCAATTCAGGACTAGCGGTCGAGAGTTACAATGAGCAGTTCTTC.

The chain joins TRBV30 to TRBJ2-2; unclear D gene. The germline V gene has CDR1 GTSNPN and CDR2 SVGIG (reference sequence). Trimming left V 0 bases short and J 6 bases short, with 5 bases between. This CDR3 is 12 amino acids long. CDR3 DNA sequence: TGTGCCTGGAGTGTAGGTGCCGGGGAGCTGTTTTTT. Translated: CAWSVGAGELFF.

This chain links TRBV18 with TRBJ1-5, with a tentative D call TRBD1 (6 bases). The CDR3 runs 14 residues. The germline CDR1 and CDR2 sequences are KGHSH and LQKENI. Between the trimmed V and J ends, which lost 11 bases and 5 bases, there was a span of 19 bases. The CDR3 DNA follows: TGTGCCCCCATAGGTAGGGGGGAGGATCAGCCCCAGCATTTT. It encodes CAPIGRGEDQPQHF.

This clonotype was recorded at least ten times. The rearrangement links TRBV20-1 to TRBJ2-7; maybe TRBD1 (6 bases). CDR1 is DFQATT, CDR2 SNEGSKA, per germline (reference sequence). Trimming left V 6 bases short and J 3 bases short, with 18 bases between. The CDR3 extends over 14 amino acids. CDR3 region: CSANTNRDFYEQYF. As DNA, the CDR3 is TGCAGTGCCAACACAAACAGGGATTTCTACGAGCAGTACTTC.

The CDR3 region is CASSLYDCLYEQYF. The CDR3 DNA sequence: TGTGCCAGCAGTTTATACGACTGCCTCTACGAGCAGTACTTC. This chain joins TRBV28 and TRBJ2-7; D not certain. Trimming cost V 1 base and J 3 bases, with 10 bases left between them. Germline loops: CDR1 MDHEN, CDR2 SYDVKM. The CDR3 runs to 14 residues.

This clonotype came up many times. V gene TRBV5-1 combines with J gene TRBJ2-5, with no clear D. This CDR3 contains 15 residues. Germline CDR1 reads SGHRS; CDR2 reads YFSETQ. V was clipped by 2 bases and J by 0 bases, with 11 bases between them. The CDR3 is CASSFLGQNQETQYF. The CDR3 region has the DNA TGCGCCAGCAGCTTCCTTGGGCAGAACCAAGAGACCCAGTACTTC.

This clonotype has only a few counts. This chain uses TRBV7-2 with TRBJ1-2, with TRBD1 matching over 10 bases. The CDR3 has 14 residues. Germline trimming cut 11 bases from V and 10 bases from J; bases unmatched to any gene: 16. Germline assignment: CDR1 SGHTA and CDR2 FQGNSA. The CDR3 DNA reads as TGTGCCTCCTATCACGAAGACAGGGGGCTGTACTACACCTTC. It is translated as CASYHEDRGLYYTF.

This clonotype was seen more than once but under ten times. This sequence joins TRBV28 and TRBJ2-1; D gene uncertain. Per the germline V gene, CDR1 is MDHEN and CDR2 is SYDVKM. The CDR3 totals 19 residues. Trimming took 7 bases from V and 7 from J, leaving 32 bases between them. Here the CDR3 reads CASTIGLRLRRLPYNEQFF. The CDR3 DNA reads TGTGCCAGCACCATTGGCCTCCGTTTACGTAGACTTCCTTATAATGAGCAGTTCTTC.

Note on this clonotype: Since a much larger clone is just one base distant, this may be a read error. V is TRBV20-1 and J is TRBJ2-7; D is possibly TRBD2 (7 bases). CDR3 length: 14 amino acids. The V end lost 2 bases, the J end lost 5 bases, and 16 bases lay between the germline ends. Germline-derived CDR1 and CDR2 are DFQATT and SNEGSKA (reference sequence). This CDR3 reads CSARRGGSGNEQYF. The CDR3 DNA follows: TGCAGTGCTAGAAGGGGGGGCAGCGGTAACGAGCAGTACTTC.

This chain uses TRBV13 with TRBJ2-7; weak D call: TRBD1 (6 bases). Germline V gene lookup returns CDR1 PRHDT and CDR2 FYEKMQ (reference sequence). The CDR3 length is 16 residues. Trimming removed 5 bases at V and 1 base at J, with 18 bases between. Here the CDR3 reads CASSLTTGQASYEQYF. DNA of the CDR3: TGTGCCAGCAGCCTCACAACGGGACAAGCTTCCTACGAGCAGTACTTC.

Many counts were recorded for this clonotype. The chain links TRBV7-2 to TRBJ2-1, with TRBD2 identical over 8 bases. The V and J ends lost 2 bases and 5 bases, in that order; junction bases with no gene match: 8. CDR3 length: 16 residues. Germline V gene sequence: CDR1 SGHTA, CDR2 FQGNSA. CDR3 protein: CASSLSYGSGNNEQFF. The CDR3 DNA reads TGTGCCAGCAGCTTAAGTTATGGTAGCGGGAACAATGAGCAGTTCTTC. Together with reference TRBV7-2 and TRBJ2-1, the CDR3 gives the full variable domain: GAGVSQSPSNKVTEKGKDVELRCDPISGHTALYWYRQSLGQGLEFLIYFQGNSAPDKSGLPSDRFSAERTGGSVSTLTIQRTQQEDSAVYLCASSLSYGSGNNEQFFGPGTRLTVL.

This clonotype has at least ten counts. The gene calls are TRBV20-1 and TRBJ2-7; 13 bases match TRBD2. Trimming at V came to 5 bases and at J to 2 bases, leaving 6 bases not matched to a gene. The CDR3 covers 15 residues. CDR1 DFQATT and CDR2 SNEGSKA come from the germline V gene (reference sequence). The CDR3 bases are TGCAGTGCTGTACTAGCGGGAGGGCTGCCCTACGAGCAGTACTTC. Amino acids: CSAVLAGGLPYEQYF.

The chain employs TRBV18 and TRBJ1-2; possibly TRBD1 for D (5 bases). This CDR3 comprises 12 residues. Trimming removed 6 bases from V and 8 bases from J, with 13 bases in between. In germline, CDR1 is KGHSH, CDR2 LQKENI. Here the CDR3 reads CASSRGSRGYTF. CDR3 DNA sequence: TGTGCCAGCTCCCGGGGGTCCAGAGGCTACACCTTC. Variable domain in full (rest from reference TRBV18 and TRBJ1-2): NAGVMQNPRHLVRRRGQEARLRCSPMKGHSHVYWYRQLPEEGLKFMVYLQKENIIDESGMPKERFSAEFPKEGPSILRIQQVVRGDSAAYFCASSRGSRGYTFGSGTRLTVV.

This clonotype was seen only a few times. V usage is TRBV27 and J usage is TRBJ2-1; 15 bases are a match to TRBD2. The CDR3 loop spans 16 amino acids. J gave up 9 bases and V 5 bases, and 8 bases lay outside the gene matches. The germline gives CDR1 MNHEY, CDR2 SMNVEV (reference sequence). DNA for the CDR3: TGTGCCAGCAGTCACGGACTAGCGGGAGGGGAGTTTGAGCAGTTCTTC. It yields the protein CASSHGLAGGEFEQFF.

This chain connects TRBV27 to TRBJ2-1; D is perhaps TRBD1 (6 bases). The ends were cut back, 3 bases at V and 3 bases at J, with 9 bases in the middle. Germline assignment: CDR1 MNHEY and CDR2 SMNVEV (reference sequence). The CDR3 consists of 14 residues. CDR3 nucleotide sequence: TGTGCCAGCAGTTTCAGACAGGACTACAATGAGCAGTTCTTC. Its translation is CASSFRQDYNEQFF.

This clonotype has more than one count but fewer than ten. The chain joins TRBV14 to TRBJ2-7; 7 positions match TRBD2. Germline CDR1 and CDR2: SGHDN and FVKESK. The V and J ends lost 3 bases and 0 bases, in that order; junction bases with no gene match: 8. This CDR3 is built from 16 residues. DNA of the CDR3: TGTGCCAGCAGCCAGCTGAGCGGGATGAGCTCCTACGAGCAGTACTTC. This gives the protein CASSQLSGMSSYEQYF.

This clonotype turned up a few times. V gene TRBV28 combines with J gene TRBJ1-6, with unresolved D. The ends were cut back, 8 bases at V and 7 bases at J, with 12 bases in the middle. From germline, CDR1 is MDHEN and CDR2 SYDVKM. The length of the CDR3 is 13 residues. This CDR3 reads CASLTNPNSPLHF. CDR3 coding DNA: TGTGCCAGCCTGACCAACCCCAATTCACCCCTCCACTTT.

There are many counts of this clonotype. The genes are TRBV7-9 and TRBJ1-1; D is undetermined. CDR1 SEHNR and CDR2 FQNEAQ come from the germline V gene (reference sequence). The V gene lost 2 bases and the J gene lost 0 bases, with 16 bases spanning the gap. CDR3 size: 17 residues. The CDR3 DNA reads TGTGCCAGCAGCTTAAATTTACGGGATCAAATGAACACTGAAGCTTTCTTT. Residues: CASSLNLRDQMNTEAFF. Supplemented by reference TRBV7-9 and TRBJ1-1, the full variable domain reads DTGVSQNPRHKITKRGQNVTFRCDPISEHNRLYWYRQTLGQGPEFLTYFQNEAQLEKSRLLSDRFSAERPKGSFSTLEIQRTEQGDSAMYLCASSLNLRDQMNTEAFFGQGTRLTVV.